The rows below give T cell receptor beta chains drawn from one sample of a study of blood T cell repertoires in COVID-19. Assay: immunoSEQ multiplex PCR; the TCRdb copy retains only in-frame clones and omits some. This sample has around 290,000 clones, with more than 70% found just once. Sequences were obtained from PBMCs or T cells enriched from blood (not recorded which). These receptors were collected from a woman aged 60-75 years in a cohort exposed to, infected with or recovered from COVID-19 (not recorded which). CDR3s include the opening cysteine and the closing phenylalanine or tryptophan. The D gene is left open where the match is weak. The listing skips clone size in some rows; elsewhere it reads once, few, many or a size class.

TGTGCCAGCAGTTACTCGGAGGCTTACACCGGGGAGCTGTTTTTT CASSYSEAYTGELFF NA TRBJ2-2 NA TRBV6-5
TGTGCCAGCTCACCCCAGGGGGCGAGACTATCGAACACTGAAGCTTTCTTT CASSPQGARLSNTEAFF TRBD1 TRBJ1-1 NA TRBV18
TGTGCCAGCCGGTCCTCTGGGGCCAACGTCCTGACTTTC CASRSSGANVLTF NA TRBJ2-6 NA TRBV14
TGCGCCAGCAGCCAGGGGACTAGCGGAAACTACGAGCAGTACTTC CASSQGTSGNYEQYF TRBD2 TRBJ2-7 NA TRBV5-1
TGTGCCAGCAGGCCGAGGATCAATTTGAAAGTTGAGACCCAGTACTTC CASRPRINLKVETQYF NA TRBJ2-5 many TRBV7-9
TGCGCCAGCAGTATTCGGGTGAACACCGGGGAGCTGTTTTTT CASSIRVNTGELFF NA TRBJ2-2 NA TRBV10-2
TGTGCCAGCAGCCCGCTCTACGGGCTAGCGGGAGAGGGGGGGACAGATACGCAGTATTTT CASSPLYGLAGEGGTDTQYF TRBD2 TRBJ2-3 NA TRBV27
TGTGCCAGCAGTGAAGCGGTATCCTCGGGAGGCGGTTTC CASSEAVSSGGGF NA TRBJ1-2 NA TRBV2
TGTGCCAGCTCAGCGGGAGCCTCTGGGGCCAACGTCCTGACTTTC CASSAGASGANVLTF TRBD2 TRBJ2-6 NA TRBV6-5
TGTGCCATCAGTGCCGGGACAGGGGACACTGATACGCAGTATTTT CAISAGTGDTDTQYF TRBD1 TRBJ2-3 NA TRBV10-3
TGCGCCAGCAGTCCTACTAGCGGGAGCCCTGATACGCAGTATTTT CASSPTSGSPDTQYF TRBD2 TRBJ2-3 NA TRBV10-2
TGTGCCAGCAGCTACCCTGGGGCGAATCAGCCCCAGCATTTT CASSYPGANQPQHF NA TRBJ1-5 NA TRBV7-2
TGTGCCAGCCCACCTAGCGGGAGTCTGAACACTGAAGCTTTCTTT CASPPSGSLNTEAFF NA TRBJ1-1 NA TRBV28
TGTGCCAGCAGTTTATGGGGGGAGGGAGCCTACGAGCAGTACTTC CASSLWGEGAYEQYF TRBD2 TRBJ2-7 NA TRBV28
TGTGCCAGCAGTTTTCTCTCGGGCGGGAGGGCGCAGTTCTTC CASSFLSGGRAQFF TRBD2 TRBJ2-1 NA TRBV27
TGTGCCAGCAGCTTGCCAACAGGGAAATCCTACAATGAGCAGTTCTTC CASSLPTGKSYNEQFF NA TRBJ2-1 NA TRBV5-8
TGTGCCAGCAGCCCCAGGGGGAGTGACACTGAAGCTTTCTTT CASSPRGSDTEAFF TRBD1 TRBJ1-1 NA TRBV28
TGCAGTGCTACAGGGGGCACTGAAGCTTTCTTT CSATGGTEAFF TRBD1 TRBJ1-1 NA TRBV20-1
TGTGCCAGCAGTGTCGGGAGATACGAGCAGTACTTC CASSVGRYEQYF NA TRBJ2-7 NA TRBV13
TGTGCCAGCAGTTACCGAATACAGGGTACCTACGAGCAGTACTTC CASSYRIQGTYEQYF NA TRBJ2-7 few TRBV6-5
TGTGCCATCAGTGAGGGGGGGACTCCTTCCTACGAGCAGTACTTC CAISEGGTPSYEQYF NA TRBJ2-7 NA TRBV10-3
TGTGCCAGCTCACCACGAGCGGGAGGAGAGAATGAGCAGTTCTTC CASSPRAGGENEQFF TRBD2 TRBJ2-1 few TRBV18
TGTGCCAGCAGTAGCGGGACTGCATTCAATGAGCAGTTCTTC CASSSGTAFNEQFF TRBD2 TRBJ2-1 NA TRBV6-5
TGTGCCAGCAGTTTAATAAAGGGGGCCTCTCCTGAGCAGTACTTC CASSLIKGASPEQYF TRBD1 TRBJ2-7 NA TRBV28
TGTGCCAGCAGCGTAGTCGGTCGGGAACTGACTAGATTCTCCTACGAGCAGTACTTC CASSVVGRELTRFSYEQYF NA TRBJ2-7 NA TRBV9
TGTGCCAGCAGCTTACTCGGACTAGCGGACAATGAGCAGTTCTTC CASSLLGLADNEQFF TRBD2 TRBJ2-1 NA TRBV7-3
TGTGCCAGTAGGAGGACAGGGTCCCTCGAGCAGTACTTC CASRRTGSLEQYF TRBD1 TRBJ2-7 NA TRBV19
TGTGCCAGCAGCAAAGAACGGGGGGACACTCCTCAACACCGATCATACAATGAGCAGTTCTTC CASSKERGDTPQHRSYNEQFF NA TRBJ2-1 NA TRBV21-1
TGTGCCAGCAGCAAAGAGGGACTAGCGGGAGACGAGCAGTACTTC CASSKEGLAGDEQYF NA TRBJ2-7 once TRBV21-1
TGTGCCTGGAGTGTAGGACAGTCAAATCAGCCCCAGCATTTT CAWSVGQSNQPQHF NA TRBJ1-5 NA TRBV30
TGTGCCAGCAGCCGAACAGGGCCCCCCTACGAGCAGTACTTC CASSRTGPPYEQYF NA TRBJ2-7 NA TRBV7-8
TGTGCCTGGAGCCCGGAGCAGGGGGCTCTCTACAATGAGCAGTTCTTC CAWSPEQGALYNEQFF TRBD1 TRBJ2-1 NA TRBV30
TGTGCCAGCAGTACGGGGGGGACAGGGGCCAACGTCCTGACTTTC CASSTGGTGANVLTF TRBD2 TRBJ2-6 NA TRBV28
TGTGCCAGCAGCCGGACCGGGACAGGGAACGAGCAGTACTTC CASSRTGTGNEQYF TRBD1 TRBJ2-7 NA TRBV27
TGTGCCAGCAGCTCGGGACAAAGCTCCTACAATGAGCAGTTCTTC CASSSGQSSYNEQFF NA TRBJ2-1 once TRBV11-2
TGTGCCAGCAGCGGGGACAGTTCGGAGTTAAATGAGCAGTTCTTC CASSGDSSELNEQFF TRBD1 TRBJ2-1 NA TRBV9
TGTGCCACCTCAGGTGGCGGGCATGGCTACACCTTC CATSGGGHGYTF NA TRBJ1-2 NA TRBV11-1
TGTGCCAGCAGTTTCACCGACCTCCTATCGGGGACATATATCGAGCAGTACTTC CASSFTDLLSGTYIEQYF NA TRBJ2-7 NA TRBV28
TGTGCCAGCAGTTTGACAGTCAATCAGCCCCAGCATTTT CASSLTVNQPQHF NA TRBJ1-5 NA TRBV12-3/TRBV12-4
TGTGCCAGCTCAACCGGAGGTGGCAATCAGCCCCAGCATTTT CASSTGGGNQPQHF NA TRBJ1-5 once TRBV18
TGTGCCAGCAGCTTGTGGCCTCCAACCGCCCACGAGCAGTACTTC CASSLWPPTAHEQYF NA TRBJ2-7 NA TRBV5-6
TGTGCCAGCAGTTACTCTTCTAGCGGAACCTACGAGCAGTACTTC CASSYSSSGTYEQYF TRBD2 TRBJ2-7 NA TRBV6-5